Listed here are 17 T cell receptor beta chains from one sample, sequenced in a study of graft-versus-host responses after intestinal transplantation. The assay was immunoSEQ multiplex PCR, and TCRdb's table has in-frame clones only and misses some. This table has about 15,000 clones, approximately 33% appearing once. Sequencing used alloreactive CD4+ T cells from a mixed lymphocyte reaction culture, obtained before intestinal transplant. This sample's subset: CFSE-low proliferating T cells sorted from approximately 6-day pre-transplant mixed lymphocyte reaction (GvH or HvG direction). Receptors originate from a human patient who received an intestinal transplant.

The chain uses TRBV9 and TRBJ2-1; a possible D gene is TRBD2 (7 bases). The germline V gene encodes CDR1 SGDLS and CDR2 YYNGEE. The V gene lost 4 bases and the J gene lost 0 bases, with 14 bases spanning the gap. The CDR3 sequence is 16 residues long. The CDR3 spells CASSPRGGASYNEQFF. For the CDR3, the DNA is TGTGCCAGCAGCCCGAGGGGGGGAGCCTCCTACAATGAGCAGTTCTTC.

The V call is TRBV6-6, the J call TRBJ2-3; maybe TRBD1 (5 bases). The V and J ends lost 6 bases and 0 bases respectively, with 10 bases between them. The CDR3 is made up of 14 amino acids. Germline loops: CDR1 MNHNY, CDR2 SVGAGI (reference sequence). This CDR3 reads CASSRDSSTDTQYF. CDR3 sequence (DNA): TGTGCCAGCAGCCGCGACAGTAGCACAGATACGCAGTATTTT.

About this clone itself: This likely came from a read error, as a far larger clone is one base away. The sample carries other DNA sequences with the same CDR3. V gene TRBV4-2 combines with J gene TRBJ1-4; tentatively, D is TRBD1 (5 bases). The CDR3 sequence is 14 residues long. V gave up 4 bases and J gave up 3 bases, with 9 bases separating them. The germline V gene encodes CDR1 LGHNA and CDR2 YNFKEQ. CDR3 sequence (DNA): TGTGCCAGCAGCCTGCAGGGTTCTAATGAAAAACTGTTTTTT. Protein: CASSLQGSNEKLFF.

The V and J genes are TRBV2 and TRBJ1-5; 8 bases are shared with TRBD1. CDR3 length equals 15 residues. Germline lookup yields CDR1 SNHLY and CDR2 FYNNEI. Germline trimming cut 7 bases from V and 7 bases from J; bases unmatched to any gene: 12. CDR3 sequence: CASTALDRGSQPQHF. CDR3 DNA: TGTGCCAGCACCGCCTTAGACAGGGGCAGCCAGCCCCAGCATTTT.

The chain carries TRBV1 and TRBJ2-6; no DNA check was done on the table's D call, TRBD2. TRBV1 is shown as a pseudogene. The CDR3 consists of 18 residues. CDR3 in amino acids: CTSRDLRLCTSRANVLTF. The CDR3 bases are TGCACCAGCAGGGACTTGCGTTTGTGCACAAGTCGGGCCAACGTCCTGACTTTC.

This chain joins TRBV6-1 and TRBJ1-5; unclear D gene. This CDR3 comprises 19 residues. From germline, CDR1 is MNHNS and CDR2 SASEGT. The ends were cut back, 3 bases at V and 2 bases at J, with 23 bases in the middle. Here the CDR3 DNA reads TGTGCCAGCAGTGATTCCCCCATGGGCAGGCGGATTGGCAATCAGCCCCAGCATTTT. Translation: CASSDSPMGRRIGNQPQHF.

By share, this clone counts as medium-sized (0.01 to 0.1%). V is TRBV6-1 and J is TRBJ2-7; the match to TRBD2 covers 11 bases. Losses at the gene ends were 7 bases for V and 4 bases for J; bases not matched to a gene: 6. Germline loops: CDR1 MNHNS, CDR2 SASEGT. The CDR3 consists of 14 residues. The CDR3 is CASTRLAGPYEQYF. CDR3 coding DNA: TGTGCCAGCACTAGACTAGCGGGGCCGTACGAGCAGTACTTC.

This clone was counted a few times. Here the CDR3 DNA reads TGTGCCAGCAGTTCCGGACTAGCGGCTAGCACAGATACGCAGTATTTT. It yields the protein CASSSGLAASTDTQYF. The chain employs TRBV28 and TRBJ2-3, with 10 bases matching TRBD2. The V gene end was trimmed by 4 bases and the J gene end by 0 bases; junction bases not matched to a gene: 4. The germline gives CDR1 MDHEN, CDR2 SYDVKM. The CDR3 loop spans 16 amino acids.

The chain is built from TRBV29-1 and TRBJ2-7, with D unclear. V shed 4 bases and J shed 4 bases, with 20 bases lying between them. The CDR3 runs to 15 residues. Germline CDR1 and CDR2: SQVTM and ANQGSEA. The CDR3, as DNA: TGCAGCGTTGGCGGTAGACTCCTACCTACTTACGAGCAGTACTTC. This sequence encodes CSVGGRLLPTYEQYF.

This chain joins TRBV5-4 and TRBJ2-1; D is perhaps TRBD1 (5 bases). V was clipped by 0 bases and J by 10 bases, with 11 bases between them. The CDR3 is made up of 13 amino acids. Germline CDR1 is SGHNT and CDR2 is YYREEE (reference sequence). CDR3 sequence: CASSLVTVHEQFF. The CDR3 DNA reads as TGTGCCAGCAGCTTGGTGACAGTCCACGAGCAGTTCTTC.

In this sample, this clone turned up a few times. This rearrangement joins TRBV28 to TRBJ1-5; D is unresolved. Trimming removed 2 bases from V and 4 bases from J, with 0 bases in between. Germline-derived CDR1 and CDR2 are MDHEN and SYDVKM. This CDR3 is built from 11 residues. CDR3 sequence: CASSLNQPQHF. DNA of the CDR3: TGTGCCAGCAGTTTAAATCAGCCCCAGCATTTT.

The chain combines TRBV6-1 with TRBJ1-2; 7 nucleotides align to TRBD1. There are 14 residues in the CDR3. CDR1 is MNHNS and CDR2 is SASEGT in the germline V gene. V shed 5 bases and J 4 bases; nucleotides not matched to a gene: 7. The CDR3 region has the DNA TGTGCCAGCAGTCCACCGGGACAGTTCTATGGCTACACCTTC. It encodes CASSPPGQFYGYTF.

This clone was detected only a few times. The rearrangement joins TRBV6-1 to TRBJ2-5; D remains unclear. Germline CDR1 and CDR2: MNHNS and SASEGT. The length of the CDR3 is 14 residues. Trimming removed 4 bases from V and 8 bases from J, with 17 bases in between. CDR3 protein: CASSVDSSMITQYF. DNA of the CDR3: TGTGCCAGCAGTGTAGACTCCTCGATGATTACCCAGTACTTC.

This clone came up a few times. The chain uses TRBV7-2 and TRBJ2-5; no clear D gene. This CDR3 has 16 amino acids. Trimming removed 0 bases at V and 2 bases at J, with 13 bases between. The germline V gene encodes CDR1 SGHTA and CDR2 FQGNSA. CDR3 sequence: CASSLAGNHRQETQYF. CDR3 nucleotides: TGTGCCAGCAGCTTAGCGGGCAACCACCGACAAGAGACCCAGTACTTC.

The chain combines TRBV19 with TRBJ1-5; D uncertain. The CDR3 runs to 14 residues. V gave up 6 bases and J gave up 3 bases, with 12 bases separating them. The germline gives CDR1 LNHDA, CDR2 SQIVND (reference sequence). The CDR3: CASRTQRTNQPQHF. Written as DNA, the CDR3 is TGTGCCAGTAGGACCCAAAGGACCAATCAGCCCCAGCATTTT.

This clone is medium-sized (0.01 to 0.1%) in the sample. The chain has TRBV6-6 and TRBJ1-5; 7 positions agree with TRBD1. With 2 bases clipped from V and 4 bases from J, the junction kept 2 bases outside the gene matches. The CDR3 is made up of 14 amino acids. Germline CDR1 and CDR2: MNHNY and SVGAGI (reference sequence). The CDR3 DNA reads TGTGCCAGCAGTTACGGCAGGGGGAATCAGCCCCAGCATTTT. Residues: CASSYGRGNQPQHF.

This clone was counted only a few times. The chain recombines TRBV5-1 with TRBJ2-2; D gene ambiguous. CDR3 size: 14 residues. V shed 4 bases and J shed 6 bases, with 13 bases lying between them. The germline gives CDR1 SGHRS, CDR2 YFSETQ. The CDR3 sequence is CASSNPTGSGELFF. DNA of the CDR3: TGCGCCAGCAGCAATCCAACCGGCTCCGGGGAGCTGTTTTTT.